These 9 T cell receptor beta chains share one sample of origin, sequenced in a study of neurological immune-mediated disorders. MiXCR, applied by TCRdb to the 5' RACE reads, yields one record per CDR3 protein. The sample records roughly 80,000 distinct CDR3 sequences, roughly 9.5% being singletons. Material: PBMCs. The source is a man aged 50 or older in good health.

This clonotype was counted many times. The CDR3 nucleotides are TGTGCCAGCGCTGACGGTAAAAATCAGCCCCAGCATTTT. It translates to CASADGKNQPQHF. The rearrangement links TRBV28 to TRBJ1-5; D not certain. The CDR3 is 13 amino acids. Deletions cut 8 bases from V and 4 bases from J, with 12 bases between. CDR1 MDHEN and CDR2 SYDVKM come from the germline V gene.

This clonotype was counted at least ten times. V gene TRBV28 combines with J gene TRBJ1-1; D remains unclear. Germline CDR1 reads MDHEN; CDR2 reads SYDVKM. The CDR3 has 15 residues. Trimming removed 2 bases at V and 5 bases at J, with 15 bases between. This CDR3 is CASSLEAGRRTEAFF. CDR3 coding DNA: TGTGCCAGCAGTTTAGAGGCAGGTCGGAGGACTGAAGCTTTCTTT.

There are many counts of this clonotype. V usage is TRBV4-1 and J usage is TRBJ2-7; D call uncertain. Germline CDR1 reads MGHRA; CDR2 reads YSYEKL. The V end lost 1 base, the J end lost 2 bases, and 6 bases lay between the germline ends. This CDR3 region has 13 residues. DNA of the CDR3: TGCGCCAGCAGCCAAGGGCCCGCCTACGAGCAGTACTTC. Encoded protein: CASSQGPAYEQYF.

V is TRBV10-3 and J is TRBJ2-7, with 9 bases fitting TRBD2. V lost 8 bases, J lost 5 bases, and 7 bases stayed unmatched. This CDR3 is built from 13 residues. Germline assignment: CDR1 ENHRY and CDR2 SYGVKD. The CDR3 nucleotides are TGTGCCATCCCGGGAGCGGGAGGCAACGAGCAGTACTTC. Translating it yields CAIPGAGGNEQYF.

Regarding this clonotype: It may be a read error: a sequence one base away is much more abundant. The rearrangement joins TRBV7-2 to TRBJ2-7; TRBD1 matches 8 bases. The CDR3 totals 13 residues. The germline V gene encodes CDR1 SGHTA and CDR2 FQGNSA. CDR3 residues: CASTRTGTYEQNF. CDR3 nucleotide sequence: TGTGCCAGCACCCGGACAGGGACCTACGAGCAGAACTTC.

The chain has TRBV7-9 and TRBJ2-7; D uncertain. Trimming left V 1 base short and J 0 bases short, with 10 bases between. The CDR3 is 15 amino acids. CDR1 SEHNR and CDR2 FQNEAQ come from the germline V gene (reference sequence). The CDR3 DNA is TGTGCCAGCAGCTTAGAAACCAAGACCTCCTACGAGCAGTACTTC. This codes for CASSLETKTSYEQYF.

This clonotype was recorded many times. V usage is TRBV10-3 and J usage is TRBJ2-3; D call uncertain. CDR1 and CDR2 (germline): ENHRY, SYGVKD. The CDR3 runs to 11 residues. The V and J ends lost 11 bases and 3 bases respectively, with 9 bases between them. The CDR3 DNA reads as TGTGCCCCCTCCCCTACAGATACGCAGTATTTT. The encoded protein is CAPSPTDTQYF.

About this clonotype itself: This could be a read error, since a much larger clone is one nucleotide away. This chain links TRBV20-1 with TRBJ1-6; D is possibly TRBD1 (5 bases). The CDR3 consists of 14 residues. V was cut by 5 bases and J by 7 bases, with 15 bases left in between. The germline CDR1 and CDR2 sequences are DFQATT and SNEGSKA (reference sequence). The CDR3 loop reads CSARDLQDNSPLHF. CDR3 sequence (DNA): TGCAGTGCTCGGGACCTTCAAGACAATTCACCCCTCCACTTT.

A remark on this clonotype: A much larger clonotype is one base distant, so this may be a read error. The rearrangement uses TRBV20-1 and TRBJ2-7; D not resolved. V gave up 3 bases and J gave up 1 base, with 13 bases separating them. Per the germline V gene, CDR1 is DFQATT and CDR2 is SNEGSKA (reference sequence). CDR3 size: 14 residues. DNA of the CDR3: TGCAGTGCTAGTTTGGCATGGTCGTCCTACGAGCAGTACTTC. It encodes CSASLAWSSYEQYF.